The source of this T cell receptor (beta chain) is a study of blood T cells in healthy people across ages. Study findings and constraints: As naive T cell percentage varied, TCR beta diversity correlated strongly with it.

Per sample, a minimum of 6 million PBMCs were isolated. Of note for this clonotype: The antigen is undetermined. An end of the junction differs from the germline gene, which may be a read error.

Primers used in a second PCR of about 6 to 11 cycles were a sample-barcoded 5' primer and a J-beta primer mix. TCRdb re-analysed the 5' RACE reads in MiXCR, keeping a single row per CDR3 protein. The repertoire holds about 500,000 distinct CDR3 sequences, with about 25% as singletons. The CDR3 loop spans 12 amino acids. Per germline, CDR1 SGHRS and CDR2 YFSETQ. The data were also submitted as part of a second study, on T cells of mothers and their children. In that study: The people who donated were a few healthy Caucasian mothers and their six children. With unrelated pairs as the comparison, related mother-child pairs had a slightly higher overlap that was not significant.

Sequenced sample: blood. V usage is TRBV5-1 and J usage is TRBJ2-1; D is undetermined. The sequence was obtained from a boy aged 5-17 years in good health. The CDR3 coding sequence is TGCGCCAGCAGCTTAGGCTACAATGAGCGGTTCTTC. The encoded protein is CASSLGYNERFF.